The rows below give T cell receptor beta chains drawn from one sample of a study of cytomegalovirus exposure and HLA in healthy donors. The data were produced by immunoSEQ multiplex PCR, yet TCRdb's version contains in-frame clones alone and is incomplete. The profile shows some 110,000 clones, 78% of them singletons. The specimen sequenced was PBMCs. These receptors were obtained from a man aged 25-45 years in good health and CMV-seronegative. CDR3s include the opening cysteine and the closing phenylalanine or tryptophan. The D gene is left open where the match is weak.

>TRBD1|TRBV5-5
CASSPGQGFGYTF
>-|TRBV27
CASSLRGRNQPQHF
>TRBD1|TRBV19
CASRTGWDRDRNTIYF
>TRBD1|TRBV18
CASSPSGTGADTYGYTF
>TRBD1|TRBV4-1
CASSQDRQGNEQFF
>TRBD2|TRBV11-2
CASSPPGTNYNEQFF
>-|TRBV4-1
CASSQGQAFSYNSPLHF
>TRBD2|TRBV5-5
CASSLATSRGQETQYF
>-|TRBV4-1
CASSPLVLNEKLFF
>TRBD1|TRBV5-1
CASSTGQANYEQYF
>-|TRBV7-6
CASSSGTNTGELFF
>TRBD1|TRBV6-5
CASSSRTGGPEAFF
>TRBD1|TRBV4-1
CASSQVPTGTYNEQFF
>-|TRBV5-1
CASSLFSVGNTEAFF
>TRBD2|TRBV5-8
CASSLVPRGVAYNEQFF
>TRBD2|TRBV5-6
CASSLSLAGVSDTQYF
>-|TRBV7-9
CASSPVGTDTQYF
>TRBD1|TRBV9
CASSARPGQGPYEQFF
>-|TRBV5-5
CASSPQETQYF
>TRBD1|TRBV6-5
CASRQGVGELFF